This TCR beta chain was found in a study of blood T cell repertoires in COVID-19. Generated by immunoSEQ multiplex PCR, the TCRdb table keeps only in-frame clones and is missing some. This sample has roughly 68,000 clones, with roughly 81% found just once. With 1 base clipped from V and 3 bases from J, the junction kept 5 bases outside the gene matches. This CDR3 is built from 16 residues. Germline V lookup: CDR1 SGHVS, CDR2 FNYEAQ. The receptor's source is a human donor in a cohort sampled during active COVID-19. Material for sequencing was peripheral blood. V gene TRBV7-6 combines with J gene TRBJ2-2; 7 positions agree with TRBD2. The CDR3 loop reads CASSLEPSGDTGELFF. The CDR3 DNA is TGTGCCAGCAGCTTAGAACCTAGCGGAGACACCGGGGAGCTGTTTTTT.